This T cell receptor beta chain was sequenced for a study of cytotoxic CD8 clonotypes in ibrutinib-treated CLL. Across the whole study: Across the patients, around 10 were relapsed/refractory, roughly 14 treatment-naive and about 18 IGHV unmutated. About 25 partial and 2 complete responses; at median roughly 6 years, about 14 remitted, roughly 12 progressed.

A remark on this clone: Its antigen is unidentified.

The germline V gene has CDR1 KGHSH and CDR2 LQKENI. This CDR3 spans 13 amino acids. Trimming shortened V by 2 bases and J by 5 bases, and 9 bases separated the two germline ends. Clones were sequenced by immunoSEQ multiplex PCR, and TCRdb holds only the in-frame ones, with some missing. The sample contains around 330,000 clones, about 61% of which appear only once. Findings and caveats of the study: The study found baseline clonality above age-matched healthy donors, tracking circulating CD8+ T-cell counts. Shared public clonotypes were rare, and on treatment they either got smaller or stayed the same.

The clonotype comes from a human donor with chronic lymphocytic leukemia. The sample here was PBMCs, taken after 36 months of ibrutinib treatment. The rearrangement uses TRBV18 and TRBJ1-2; TRBD1 is a possible D gene (5 bases). The CDR3 region has the DNA TGTGCCAGCTCACCAGGCGGGGGATATGGCTACACCTTC. Protein: CASSPGGGYGYTF. Full variable domain (remainder filled in from reference TRBV18 and TRBJ1-2): NAGVMQNPRHLVRRRGQEARLRCSPMKGHSHVYWYRQLPEEGLKFMVYLQKENIIDESGMPKERFSAEFPKEGPSILRIQQVVRGDSAAYFCASSPGGGYGYTFGSGTRLTVV.